This TCR beta chain stems from a study of blood T cell repertoires in COVID-19. V was pared by 3 bases and J by 7 bases, with 20 bases between. The CDR3 contains 16 residues. The germline V gene encodes CDR1 SGHDT and CDR2 YYEEEE. This table comes from immunoSEQ multiplex PCR, and its TCRdb copy is limited to in-frame clones, with some not included. The data contain 200,000 to 250,000 clones, 84% of them seen just once; the ten biggest clones take up 6.8%. Source material: PBMCs or T cells enriched from blood (not recorded which). This sequence joins TRBV5-6 and TRBJ2-1, with D possibly matching TRBD2 (7 bases). The source is a woman aged 40-49 years who had recovered from COVID-19. The CDR3 region has the DNA TGTGCCAGCAGCTCCGGGTGGGGAGGGGGAGCAAATGAGCAGTTCTTC. Its translation: CASSSGWGGGANEQFF.